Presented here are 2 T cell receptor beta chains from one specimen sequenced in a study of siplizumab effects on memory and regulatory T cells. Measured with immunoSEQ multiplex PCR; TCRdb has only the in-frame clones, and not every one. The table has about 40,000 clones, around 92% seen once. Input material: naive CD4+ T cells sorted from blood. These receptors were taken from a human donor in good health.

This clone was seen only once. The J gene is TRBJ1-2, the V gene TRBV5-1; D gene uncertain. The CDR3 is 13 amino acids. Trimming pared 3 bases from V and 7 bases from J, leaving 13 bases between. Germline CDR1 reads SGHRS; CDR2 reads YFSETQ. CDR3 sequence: CASSWRTASGYTF. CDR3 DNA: TGCGCCAGCAGCTGGAGAACAGCTAGTGGCTACACCTTC.

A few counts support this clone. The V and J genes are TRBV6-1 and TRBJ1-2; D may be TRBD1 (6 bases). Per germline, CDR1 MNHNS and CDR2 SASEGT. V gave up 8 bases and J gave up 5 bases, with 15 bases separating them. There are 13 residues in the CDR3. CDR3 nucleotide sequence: TGTGCCAGCGCGCCGGGGGGCCCATATGGCTACACCTTC. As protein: CASAPGGPYGYTF.